Listed below are T cell receptor beta chains from one sample, sequenced in a study of T cell responses to AZD1222 COVID-19 vaccine. Assay used: immunoSEQ multiplex PCR; TCRdb lists only in-frame clones, some missing. The sample consists of 60,000 to 65,000 clones, over 70% of them appearing once. The sequences come from peripheral blood, collected on day 0 of AZD1222 vaccination. The receptors stem from an adult in good health. The conserved cysteine and the conserved F or W are not part of the CDR3 here.

v_call: TRBV6-2/TRBV6-3
j_call: TRBJ2-7
cdr3_aa: ASSKGLAGDEQY

v_call: TRBV24-1
j_call: TRBJ1-5
cdr3_aa: ATSDGRRDGQPQH

v_call: TRBV4-3
j_call: TRBJ1-6
cdr3_aa: ASSQEGRGGNSPLH

v_call: TRBV19
j_call: TRBJ1-2
cdr3_aa: ASSFPQVSGYT

v_call: TRBV24-1
j_call: TRBJ2-3
cdr3_aa: ATNPGGSADTQY

v_call: TRBV5-4
j_call: TRBJ2-7
cdr3_aa: ASSTGSSYEQY

v_call: TRBV19
j_call: TRBJ2-7
cdr3_aa: ASSIGGTGAYEQY

v_call: TRBV18
j_call: TRBJ1-2
cdr3_aa: ASSPDREPLLSDYGYT

v_call: TRBV11-2
j_call: TRBJ2-7
cdr3_aa: ASSPDSVYYEQY

v_call: TRBV7-9
j_call: TRBJ2-1
cdr3_aa: ASSHRTDPYNEQF

v_call: TRBV2
j_call: TRBJ1-2
cdr3_aa: ASASTGNAGYT

v_call: TRBV7-6
j_call: TRBJ1-2
cdr3_aa: ASSLGTGTNYGYT

v_call: TRBV12-3/TRBV12-4
j_call: TRBJ2-2
cdr3_aa: ASSTSRIGELF

v_call: TRBV3-1/TRBV3-2
j_call: TRBJ2-1
cdr3_aa: ASSQDLGHEQF

v_call: TRBV19
j_call: TRBJ1-5
cdr3_aa: ASWDRVRSQPQH

v_call: TRBV11-2
j_call: TRBJ1-1
cdr3_aa: ASSFDGQGAEAF

v_call: TRBV19
j_call: TRBJ2-1
cdr3_aa: ASTRTPGGNNEQF

v_call: TRBV7-8
j_call: TRBJ1-4
cdr3_aa: ASRMSRRVEKLF